The 9 T cell receptor beta chains below all came from one sample that was sequenced in a study of T cell responses to AZD1222 COVID-19 vaccine. The data were produced by immunoSEQ multiplex PCR, yet TCRdb's version contains in-frame clones alone and is incomplete. The data show some 65,000 clones, 79% seen once. Sequenced here: peripheral blood, sampled on day 0 of MenACWY control vaccination. The receptors come from an adult in good health.

The V and J genes are TRBV7-2 and TRBJ1-5; maybe TRBD1 (5 bases). V dropped 2 bases and J dropped 3 bases, with 14 bases sitting between them. The germline V gene encodes CDR1 SGHTA and CDR2 FQGNSA. The CDR3 has 16 residues. CDR3 loop: CASSLRTPGYNQPQHF. DNA for the CDR3: TGTGCCAGCAGCTTAAGGACACCGGGCTACAATCAGCCCCAGCATTTT.

The genes are TRBV5-1 and TRBJ1-5, with 9 positions matching TRBD1. In germline, CDR1 is SGHRS, CDR2 YFSETQ. CDR3 length: 19 amino acids. V trimming: 4 bases; J trimming: 5 bases; junction bases outside the gene matches: 19. The DNA of the CDR3 is TGCGCCAGCAGCCCCAACTTGGACAGGGGTCGAACCATCGATCAGCCCCAGCATTTT. Protein: CASSPNLDRGRTIDQPQHF.

This clone appeared a few times. J is TRBJ2-2 and V is TRBV11-2; 8 nucleotides align to TRBD2. The V gene's germline CDR1 is SGHAT and CDR2 FQNNGV. The junction had 3 bases not matched to a gene; V was cut back by 2 bases and J by 1 base. This CDR3 contains 16 residues. The CDR3 nucleotides read TGTGCCAGCAGCTTACTCCTAGCGGGGAACACCGGGGAGCTGTTTTTT. Translation: CASSLLLAGNTGELFF.

The genes are TRBV19 and TRBJ1-2; D not resolved. V was cut by 3 bases and J by 5 bases, with 10 bases left in between. This CDR3 comprises 13 residues. Germline CDR1 is LNHDA and CDR2 is SQIVND (reference sequence). For the CDR3, the DNA is TGTGCCAGTAGTATTGGAACAGAGTATGGCTACACCTTC. It is translated as CASSIGTEYGYTF.

The genes are TRBV7-2 and TRBJ1-5, with D unresolved. Germline assignment: CDR1 SGHTA and CDR2 FQGNSA. V was trimmed by 1 base and J by 3 bases, leaving 4 bases between them. The CDR3 totals 13 residues. The CDR3: CASSLGNNQPQHF. CDR3 nucleotides: TGTGCCAGCAGCTTAGGGAACAATCAGCCCCAGCATTTT.

V usage is TRBV28 and J usage is TRBJ1-4, with TRBD1 as a possible D gene (6 bases). The V gene lost 7 bases and the J gene lost 0 bases, with 15 bases spanning the gap. Germline assignment: CDR1 MDHEN and CDR2 SYDVKM. The CDR3 length is 16 residues. CDR3 protein: CASNGGRTSTNEKLFF. The CDR3 nucleotides read TGTGCCAGCAATGGGGGCAGAACGTCAACTAATGAAAAACTGTTTTTT.

The rearrangement uses TRBV19 and TRBJ1-2, with D perhaps TRBD1 (5 bases). V shed 0 bases and J shed 7 bases, with 18 bases lying between them. CDR1 is LNHDA, CDR2 SQIVND, per germline (reference sequence). The CDR3 has 16 residues. CDR3 bases: TGTGCCAGTAGTATAGATCCAGGGCTTGGCGGTGGTGGCTACACCTTC. Protein: CASSIDPGLGGGGYTF.

The gene calls are TRBV5-1 and TRBJ1-1, with TRBD1 matching over 7 bases. CDR1 SGHRS and CDR2 YFSETQ come from the germline V gene. After removal of 3 bases from V and 0 bases from J, the junction contained 5 bases not matched to a gene. The CDR3 sequence is 15 residues long. CDR3 DNA sequence: TGCGCCAGCAGCTCGGTGGGACAGCTGAACACTGAAGCTTTCTTT. It is translated as CASSSVGQLNTEAFF.

The V gene is TRBV9, the J gene TRBJ2-1; TRBD2 agrees at 7 bases. This CDR3 has 14 amino acids. V lost 4 bases and J lost 8; bases outside the gene matches: 9. The germline V gene has CDR1 SGDLS and CDR2 YYNGEE. Written as DNA, the CDR3 is TGTGCCAGCAGCACCGGGAGGCCCTCGGATGAGCAGTTCTTC. Amino acid sequence: CASSTGRPSDEQFF.